A selection of T cell receptor beta chains follows, all from one sample in a study of tumor-infiltrating lymphocytes in primary liver carcinoma. TCRdb redid the calling of the multiplex PCR reads with MiXCR, one entry per CDR3 protein. The table has about 320,000 distinct CDR3 sequences, less than 75% seen once; the top ten hold 9% to 10%. Sequencing was performed on peripheral blood. The receptors here all came from a man between 35 and 55 years old with primary liver carcinoma and hepatitis B virus infection. Both conserved end residues are part of each CDR3. Fields, in order: J gene, V gene, D gene, clone size, CDR3 protein, CDR3 DNA. A D gene is named only where the DNA matches it firmly. The size field is filled for only some rows; it gives once, few, many or a size class.

j_gene: TRBJ1-4; v_gene: TRBV4-2; d_gene: TRBD1; abundance: NA; CDR3aa: CGGRRTPGQVNEKLFF; CDR3nt: TGTGGCGGCAGGAGAACCCCGGGACAGGTTAATGAAAAACTGTTTTTT
j_gene: TRBJ2-5; v_gene: TRBV6-5; d_gene: TRBD2; abundance: NA; CDR3aa: CASSRRGLAIQVTQYF; CDR3nt: TGTGCCAGCAGTAGACGGGGACTAGCGATACAAGTGACCCAGTACTTC
j_gene: TRBJ2-5; v_gene: TRBV6-5; d_gene: NA; abundance: many; CDR3aa: CASSSNRRQYF; CDR3nt: TGTGCCAGCAGTTCTAACAGGAGGCAGTACTTC
j_gene: TRBJ1-2; v_gene: TRBV28; d_gene: NA; abundance: NA; CDR3aa: CASGSVPQGYGYTF; CDR3nt: TGTGCCAGCGGTTCCGTCCCACAAGGGTACGGCTACACCTTC
j_gene: TRBJ2-3; v_gene: TRBV5-6; d_gene: TRBD1; abundance: few; CDR3aa: CASSYSGTGDFLGTDTQYF; CDR3nt: TGTGCCAGCAGTTACTCCGGGACAGGGGATTTCCTTGGCACAGATACGCAGTATTTT
j_gene: TRBJ2-1; v_gene: TRBV5-4; d_gene: NA; abundance: few; CDR3aa: CASGLSPNNEQFF; CDR3nt: TGTGCCAGCGGGCTCAGCCCCAACAATGAGCAGTTCTTC
j_gene: TRBJ2-2; v_gene: TRBV19; d_gene: NA; abundance: NA; CDR3aa: CASSTRDGVPGELFF; CDR3nt: TGTGCCAGTAGTACCCGGGACGGAGTACCCGGGGAGCTGTTCTTT
j_gene: TRBJ2-5; v_gene: TRBV11-2; d_gene: NA; abundance: NA; CDR3aa: CASRLIGGTETQYF; CDR3nt: TGTGCCAGCAGATTAATAGGAGGGACCGAGACCCAGTACTTC
j_gene: TRBJ2-1; v_gene: TRBV12-3/TRBV12-4; d_gene: TRBD2; abundance: many; CDR3aa: CASSPRTSGRGSEQFF; CDR3nt: TGTGCCAGCAGTCCGCGGACTAGCGGGAGAGGCAGTGAGCAGTTCTTC
j_gene: TRBJ2-5; v_gene: TRBV29-1; d_gene: TRBD2; abundance: NA; CDR3aa: CSVEGRADEETQYF; CDR3nt: TGCAGTGTAGAAGGGAGGGCCGACGAAGAGACCCAGTACTTC
j_gene: TRBJ2-3; v_gene: TRBV4-2; d_gene: NA; abundance: NA; CDR3aa: CAGSPKVGLADTQYF; CDR3nt: TGTGCCGGTAGCCCTAAGGTGGGACTCGCAGATACGCAGTATTTT
j_gene: TRBJ2-3; v_gene: TRBV7-9; d_gene: NA; abundance: few; CDR3aa: CASSLVRLGTDTQYF; CDR3nt: TGTGCCAGCAGCTTAGTAAGACTAGGGACAGATACGCAGTATTTT
j_gene: TRBJ2-1; v_gene: TRBV29-1; d_gene: NA; abundance: many; CDR3aa: CSVGGVDEQFF; CDR3nt: TGCAGCGTTGGGGGGGTGGATGAGCAGTTCTTC
j_gene: TRBJ2-1; v_gene: TRBV30; d_gene: NA; abundance: few; CDR3aa: CAWSPTWASRVQFF; CDR3nt: TGTGCCTGGAGTCCAACCTGGGCATCCAGGGTTCAGTTCTTC
j_gene: TRBJ2-1; v_gene: TRBV7-8; d_gene: TRBD2; abundance: many; CDR3aa: CASSLYIAGGSEQFF; CDR3nt: TGTGCCAGCAGCTTATACATAGCGGGAGGGAGTGAGCAGTTCTTC
j_gene: TRBJ1-1; v_gene: TRBV7-9; d_gene: NA; abundance: NA; CDR3aa: CASSQENTEVFF; CDR3nt: TGTGCCAGCAGCCAAGAGAACACTGAAGTTTTCTTT
j_gene: TRBJ1-1; v_gene: TRBV30; d_gene: NA; abundance: NA; CDR3aa: CVWGKMNTEAFF; CDR3nt: TGTGTCTGGGGGAAAATGAACACTGAAGCTTTCTTT
j_gene: TRBJ1-5; v_gene: TRBV4-1; d_gene: NA; abundance: NA; CDR3aa: CSSSQELIQPQHF; CDR3nt: TGCTCCAGCAGCCAAGAACTAATTCAGCCCCAGCATTTT
j_gene: TRBJ2-5; v_gene: TRBV28; d_gene: NA; abundance: NA; CDR3aa: CPSSMDGAGTQYF; CDR3nt: TGTCCCAGCAGCATGGACGGTGCTGGGACCCAGTACTTC
j_gene: TRBJ2-7; v_gene: TRBV28; d_gene: TRBD2; abundance: NA; CDR3aa: CASSKLGTNGSYEQYF; CDR3nt: TGTGCCAGCAGTAAACTCGGGACTAACGGGAGTTACGAGCAGTACTTC
j_gene: TRBJ2-2; v_gene: TRBV7-9; d_gene: NA; abundance: NA; CDR3aa: CTAPLLASFTGELFF; CDR3nt: TGTACTGCCCCTTTGCTAGCGTCATTCACCGGGGAGCTGTTTTTT
j_gene: TRBJ2-3; v_gene: TRBV4-3; d_gene: NA; abundance: many; CDR3aa: CASSQEASGGDTQYF; CDR3nt: TGCGCCAGCAGCCAAGAGGCGAGCGGAGGGGATACGCAGTATTTT
j_gene: TRBJ1-6; v_gene: TRBV6-1; d_gene: NA; abundance: NA; CDR3aa: CASSGRGKQSPLHF; CDR3nt: TGTGCCAGCAGTGGAAGGGGGAAGCAATCACCCCTCCACTTT
j_gene: TRBJ2-3; v_gene: TRBV28; d_gene: NA; abundance: once; CDR3aa: CASSLFGTVPTDTQYF; CDR3nt: TGTGCCAGCAGCTTATTCGGGACCGTACCCACAGATACGCAGTATTTT
j_gene: TRBJ1-2; v_gene: TRBV9; d_gene: TRBD1; abundance: NA; CDR3aa: CASSATNTGGSNYGYTF; CDR3nt: TGTGCCAGCAGCGCAACCAACACAGGGGGATCGAACTATGGCTACACCTTC
j_gene: TRBJ2-1; v_gene: TRBV11-1; d_gene: NA; abundance: NA; CDR3aa: CAGGPEGENEQFF; CDR3nt: TGTGCCGGCGGGCCTGAGGGGGAGAATGAGCAGTTCTTC
j_gene: TRBJ1-2; v_gene: TRBV28; d_gene: NA; abundance: NA; CDR3aa: CASSSRHGGGYTF; CDR3nt: TGTGCCAGCAGTTCTAGACACGGGGGTGGCTACACCTTC
j_gene: TRBJ2-1; v_gene: TRBV4-2; d_gene: NA; abundance: many; CDR3aa: CASSQRSAFSYNEQFF; CDR3nt: TGTGCCAGCAGCCAAAGGTCCGCGTTCTCCTACAATGAGCAGTTCTTC
j_gene: TRBJ2-7; v_gene: TRBV6-2/TRBV6-3; d_gene: TRBD1; abundance: many; CDR3aa: CASSQRRDRDTYEQYF; CDR3nt: TGTGCCAGCAGTCAGCGTCGGGACAGGGACACCTACGAGCAGTACTTC
j_gene: TRBJ2-3; v_gene: TRBV20-1; d_gene: TRBD2; abundance: NA; CDR3aa: CSSSGLAAHTDTQYF; CDR3nt: TGCAGTTCTTCCGGACTAGCGGCCCACACAGATACGCAGTATTTT
j_gene: TRBJ2-7; v_gene: TRBV24-1; d_gene: NA; abundance: NA; CDR3aa: CATSLGGGEQYF; CDR3nt: TGTGCCACCAGTTTAGGAGGGGGCGAGCAGTACTTC
j_gene: TRBJ1-2; v_gene: TRBV28; d_gene: NA; abundance: NA; CDR3aa: CASSWGGGYTF; CDR3nt: TGTGCCAGCAGCTGGGGGGGTGGCTACACCTTC
j_gene: TRBJ2-4; v_gene: TRBV7-9; d_gene: TRBD2; abundance: once; CDR3aa: CASNSSGRDPRYQYF; CDR3nt: TGTGCCAGCAACTCTAGCGGGAGGGACCCTCGGTATCAGTACTTC
j_gene: TRBJ1-5; v_gene: TRBV7-8; d_gene: NA; abundance: NA; CDR3aa: CASSLDRASSNQPQHF; CDR3nt: TGTGCCAGCAGCTTAGATCGGGCAAGTAGCAATCAGCCCCAGCATTTT
j_gene: TRBJ2-1; v_gene: TRBV18; d_gene: NA; abundance: NA; CDR3aa: CASSLWFMAANNEQFF; CDR3nt: TGTGCCAGCTCACTCTGGTTTATGGCGGCTAACAATGAGCAGTTCTTC
j_gene: TRBJ2-1; v_gene: TRBV2; d_gene: TRBD2; abundance: NA; CDR3aa: CASSSGTSGSNEQFF; CDR3nt: TGTGCCAGCAGTTCCGGGACTAGCGGGTCCAATGAGCAGTTCTTC
j_gene: TRBJ2-1; v_gene: TRBV11-2; d_gene: NA; abundance: NA; CDR3aa: CASNQASLCEQFF; CDR3nt: TGTGCCAGCAACCAAGCCTCCCTATGCGAGCAGTTCTTC
j_gene: TRBJ1-5; v_gene: TRBV28; d_gene: NA; abundance: many; CDR3aa: CASSPYRQPQHF; CDR3nt: TGTGCCAGCAGTCCTTATCGACAGCCCCAGCATTTT
j_gene: TRBJ2-2; v_gene: TRBV29-1; d_gene: TRBD2; abundance: NA; CDR3aa: CIASLAGGNGELFF; CDR3nt: TGCATCGCCAGCCTAGCGGGAGGAAACGGGGAGCTGTTTTTT
j_gene: TRBJ2-5; v_gene: TRBV4-1; d_gene: NA; abundance: many; CDR3aa: CASSQGTAQETQYF; CDR3nt: TGCGCCAGCAGCCAAGGGACAGCCCAAGAGACCCAGTACTTC
j_gene: TRBJ2-3; v_gene: TRBV5-1; d_gene: TRBD2; abundance: few; CDR3aa: CASSSGLPSTDTQYF; CDR3nt: TGCGCCAGCAGCTCGGGACTACCTAGCACAGATACGCAGTATTTT
j_gene: TRBJ2-2; v_gene: TRBV20-1; d_gene: NA; abundance: NA; CDR3aa: CSARGGRGITGELFF; CDR3nt: TGCAGTGCTAGAGGGGGCAGGGGTATCACCGGGGAGCTGTTTTTT
j_gene: TRBJ1-2; v_gene: TRBV29-1; d_gene: NA; abundance: NA; CDR3aa: CNVRPGAANYGYTF; CDR3nt: TGCAACGTTCGACCGGGGGCAGCTAACTATGGCTACACCTTC
j_gene: TRBJ1-5; v_gene: TRBV5-5; d_gene: NA; abundance: NA; CDR3aa: CASAVEGSNQPRHF; CDR3nt: TGTGCCAGCGCTGTGGAGGGAAGCAATCAGCCCCGGCATTTT
j_gene: TRBJ2-1; v_gene: TRBV19; d_gene: NA; abundance: once; CDR3aa: CASTVAGGRGDEQFF; CDR3nt: TGTGCCAGTACCGTCGCGGGTGGCCGGGGTGATGAGCAGTTCTTC
j_gene: TRBJ2-7; v_gene: TRBV5-5; d_gene: NA; abundance: few; CDR3aa: CASSLGVAYGQYF; CDR3nt: TGTGCCAGCAGCTTAGGTGTTGCGTACGGGCAGTACTTC
j_gene: TRBJ2-6; v_gene: TRBV7-2; d_gene: NA; abundance: NA; CDR3aa: CASSLGSFGANVLTF; CDR3nt: TGTGCCAGCAGCTTAGGAAGCTTTGGGGCCAACGTCCTGACTTTC
j_gene: TRBJ2-2; v_gene: TRBV12-5; d_gene: TRBD1; abundance: NA; CDR3aa: CASGLVQGGNTGELFF; CDR3nt: TGTGCTAGTGGTTTGGTACAGGGGGGGAACACCGGGGAGCTGTTTTTT
j_gene: TRBJ2-3; v_gene: TRBV4-1; d_gene: NA; abundance: NA; CDR3aa: CASSQELRSPTDTQYF; CDR3nt: TGCGCCAGCAGCCAAGAACTAAGGTCCCCCACAGATACGCAGTATTTT
j_gene: TRBJ2-3; v_gene: TRBV5-8; d_gene: NA; abundance: NA; CDR3aa: CASRFTGLDTQYF; CDR3nt: TGTGCCAGCAGATTTACAGGGTTAGATACGCAGTATTTT
j_gene: TRBJ2-7; v_gene: TRBV10-3; d_gene: TRBD1; abundance: many; CDR3aa: CAIEKGGQGFEQYF; CDR3nt: TGTGCCATCGAAAAGGGGGGACAGGGGTTCGAGCAGTACTTC
j_gene: TRBJ1-1; v_gene: TRBV11-1; d_gene: NA; abundance: NA; CDR3aa: CAIIFSGQNTEAFF; CDR3nt: TGTGCCATCATCTTTTCAGGGCAGAATACTGAAGCTTTCTTT
j_gene: TRBJ2-7; v_gene: TRBV6-6; d_gene: TRBD2; abundance: once; CDR3aa: CASRIASGSYEQYF; CDR3nt: TGTGCCAGCAGGATTGCTAGCGGCTCCTACGAGCAGTACTTC
j_gene: TRBJ2-1; v_gene: TRBV19; d_gene: NA; abundance: few; CDR3aa: CASSGYGLDEQFF; CDR3nt: TGTGCCAGTAGTGGATATGGACTCGATGAGCAGTTCTTC
j_gene: TRBJ2-5; v_gene: TRBV29-1; d_gene: NA; abundance: NA; CDR3aa: CSLTGAGNQGTQYF; CDR3nt: TGCAGCCTAACGGGGGCGGGGAATCAAGGGACACAGTACTTC
j_gene: TRBJ1-4; v_gene: TRBV14; d_gene: NA; abundance: NA; CDR3aa: CASSQGSGLGNVKLFF; CDR3nt: TGTGCTAGCAGCCAAGGGTCGGGGCTCGGTAATGTAAAACTGTTTTTT
j_gene: TRBJ2-7; v_gene: TRBV11-2; d_gene: TRBD2; abundance: NA; CDR3aa: CASNLEPSGNWVEQYF; CDR3nt: TGTGCCAGTAACTTAGAACCTAGCGGGAACTGGGTCGAGCAGTACTTC
j_gene: TRBJ2-3; v_gene: TRBV12-3/TRBV12-4; d_gene: NA; abundance: NA; CDR3aa: CVSSSTTSYTDTQYF; CDR3nt: TGTGTCAGCAGTTCGACGACATCATATACGGATACGCAGTATTTT